These 13 T cell receptor beta chains originate from one sample sequenced in a study of cytomegalovirus exposure and HLA in healthy donors. Sequencing used immunoSEQ multiplex PCR; TCRdb keeps in-frame clones, though not all of them. In the table there are about 180,000 clones, about nine tenths of which are singletons. The sample comprised PBMCs. These receptors came from a man between 18 and 35 years old in good health and CMV-seropositive.

The genes are TRBV5-1 and TRBJ2-5, with 7 bases fitting TRBD1. The CDR3 is 12 residues long. Germline-derived CDR1 and CDR2 are SGHRS and YFSETQ. Unmatched junction bases numbered 2, after V lost 7 bases and J lost 2 bases. The chain's CDR3 is CASRGQQETQYF. For the CDR3, the DNA is TGCGCCAGCCGGGGACAGCAAGAGACCCAGTACTTC. The full variable domain, its missing parts supplied by reference TRBV5-1 and TRBJ2-5, is KAGVTQTPRYLIKTRGQQVTLSCSPISGHRSVSWYQQTPGQGLQFLFEYFSETQRNKGNFPGRFSGRQFSNSRSEMNVSTLELGDSALYLCASRGQQETQYFGPGTRLLVL.

The J gene is TRBJ2-3, the V gene TRBV18; possibly TRBD2 for D (6 bases). V gave up 6 bases and J gave up 1 base, with 14 bases separating them. This CDR3 comprises 15 residues. Germline V lookup: CDR1 KGHSH, CDR2 LQKENI. CDR3 sequence: CASSLQRRGTDTQYF. The CDR3 DNA reads TGTGCCAGCTCTCTGCAGAGGAGGGGCACAGATACGCAGTATTTT.

This clone was seen just once. Other nucleotide sequences from this sample produce the same CDR3. The genes are TRBV29-1 and TRBJ2-7, with 9 bases that match TRBD1. This CDR3 has 13 amino acids. Germline CDR1 SQVTM, CDR2 ANQGSEA. V gave up 1 base and J gave up 6 bases; unmatched junction bases: 4. Here the CDR3 DNA reads TGCAGCGTTGAAGGGGACAGGGCGGGCGAGCAGTACTTC. This encodes CSVEGDRAGEQYF.

V is TRBV6-1 and J is TRBJ2-3; 7 bases agree with TRBD1. Germline CDR1 is MNHNS and CDR2 is SASEGT. Losses at the gene ends were 8 bases for V and 7 bases for J; bases not matched to a gene: 9. The CDR3 extends over 13 amino acids. CDR3 protein: CASLRDREYTQYF. The CDR3 DNA follows: TGTGCCAGCCTCCGGGACAGAGAGTATACGCAGTATTTT.

V gene TRBV10-3 combines with J gene TRBJ1-1; 8 bases map to TRBD1. Trimming removed 5 bases from V and 0 bases from J; junction bases left unmatched: 8. Looked up from germline, CDR1 is ENHRY and CDR2 is SYGVKD. The CDR3 is 16 residues long. The CDR3 spells CAISMYRGGMNTEAFF. In DNA, the CDR3 is TGTGCCATCAGTATGTACAGGGGGGGAATGAACACTGAAGCTTTCTTT.

This chain joins TRBV18 and TRBJ2-7; 7 nucleotides line up with TRBD1. The CDR3 extends over 17 amino acids. Germline assignment: CDR1 KGHSH and CDR2 LQKENI. Losses at the gene ends were 0 bases for V and 7 bases for J; bases not matched to a gene: 15. The chain's CDR3 is CASSPPVIGTAFLEQYF. Written as DNA, the CDR3 is TGTGCCAGCTCACCACCGGTGATAGGGACAGCCTTCTTAGAGCAGTACTTC. The variable domain in full, completed from reference TRBV18 and TRBJ2-7, reads NAGVMQNPRHLVRRRGQEARLRCSPMKGHSHVYWYRQLPEEGLKFMVYLQKENIIDESGMPKERFSAEFPKEGPSILRIQQVVRGDSAAYFCASSPPVIGTAFLEQYFGPGTRLTVT.

V and J are TRBV4-2 and TRBJ2-3; 7 positions agree with TRBD2. In germline, CDR1 is LGHNA, CDR2 YNFKEQ. This CDR3 contains 17 residues. The V segment lost 3 bases and the J segment 4 bases; nucleotides outside the gene matches: 13. Here the CDR3 reads CASSQTQAREWSDTQYF. CDR3 DNA: TGTGCCAGCAGCCAGACTCAGGCGCGGGAGTGGTCAGATACGCAGTATTTT.

The genes are TRBV29-1 and TRBJ1-1, with TRBD1 matching 7 bases. This CDR3 region has 14 residues. Germline lookup yields CDR1 SQVTM and CDR2 ANQGSEA. The V segment lost 1 base and the J segment 7 bases; nucleotides outside the gene matches: 9. The CDR3 protein is CSVEGGRGHSEAFF. CDR3 sequence (DNA): TGCAGCGTTGAAGGTGGTAGGGGGCATAGTGAAGCTTTCTTT.

The J gene is TRBJ2-7, the V gene TRBV14; perhaps TRBD1 as D (5 bases). CDR1 SGHDN and CDR2 FVKESK come from the germline V gene. The CDR3 is made up of 17 amino acids. V was cut by 1 base and J by 3 bases, with 19 bases left in between. The CDR3 loop reads CASSQGHRQPRIYEQYF. The CDR3 DNA reads as TGTGCCAGCAGCCAAGGCCATCGACAGCCCAGAATCTACGAGCAGTACTTC.

This chain links TRBV5-1 with TRBJ2-3; D perhaps matches TRBD1 (6 bases). The CDR3 has 14 residues. Germline CDR1 reads SGHRS; CDR2 reads YFSETQ. V gave up 0 bases and J gave up 1 base, with 6 bases separating them. The CDR3 region is CASSLDRGTDTQYF. In DNA form, the CDR3 reads TGCGCCAGCAGCTTGGACAGGGGCACAGATACGCAGTATTTT.

This clone was recorded once. The gene calls are TRBV6-5 and TRBJ2-3; D uncertain. CDR3 length: 11 residues. Per the germline V gene, CDR1 is MNHEY and CDR2 is SVGAGI. With 6 bases removed from V and 2 bases from J, the gap between germline ends came to 3 bases. CDR3 residues: CASSNTDTQYF. The DNA for the CDR3 is TGTGCCAGCAGCAACACAGATACGCAGTATTTT.

The chain has TRBV28 and TRBJ2-7, with D hard to call. Germline V gene data show CDR1 as MDHEN and CDR2 as SYDVKM. The CDR3 sequence is 15 residues long. V was trimmed by 2 bases and J by 1 base, leaving 12 bases between them. CDR3: CASSLTSTGSYEQYF. The CDR3 DNA sequence: TGTGCCAGCAGTTTAACCTCTACCGGGTCCTACGAGCAGTACTTC.

CDR3 DNA: TGTGCCAGTAGTATGCTACAGGGGGCGAGATTATATGAGCAGTTCTTC. This sequence encodes CASSMLQGARLYEQFF. The rearrangement uses TRBV19 and TRBJ2-1; 9 bases map to TRBD1. V was pared by 3 bases and J by 8 bases, with 11 bases of the junction left unmatched. Germline-derived CDR1 and CDR2 are LNHDA and SQIVND (reference sequence). This CDR3 is 16 amino acids long.